This passage covers 31 T cell receptor beta chains from one sample sequenced in a study of blood T cell repertoires in COVID-19 (TCRdb year 2020). Library generation was performed with the immunoSEQ multiplex PCR assay. Sourced from immuneACCESS, this table was stored by TCRdb with only in-frame sequences that have V and J called. A share of the clones is absent; for the studies checked, an unresolved V gene accounts for under half, and the remainder has no known explanation. The sample includes some 200,000 clones, with 90% observed a single time. The ten most abundant clones make up around 0.53% of the sample. Sequenced sample: peripheral blood. The receptors shown here come from a man aged 45-65 years with acute or convalescent COVID-19.

The V gene is TRBV9, the J gene TRBJ2-2; possibly TRBD2 for D (6 bases). V lost 3 bases and J lost 6, with 18 bases in between. There are 16 residues in the CDR3. Germline loops: CDR1 SGDLS, CDR2 YYNGEE. The CDR3, as DNA: TGTGCCAGCAGCGGGGGAGGCCGGTATATTTCCGGGGAGCTGTTTTTT. Protein sequence: CASSGGGRYISGELFF.

The DNA for the CDR3 is TGTGCCAGCAGTTACTCGACCCCCTCCCGGGGCAATCAGCCCCAGCATTTT. It translates to CASSYSTPSRGNQPQHF. This chain links TRBV6-2 or TRBV6-3 with TRBJ1-5; no clear D gene. V lost 0 bases, J lost 2 bases, and 14 bases lay in between. From germline, CDR1 is MNHEY and CDR2 SVGEGT. The CDR3 is 17 residues long.

The rearrangement links TRBV10-3 to TRBJ2-2; D is unresolved. CDR1 and CDR2 from the germline V gene are ENHRY and SYGVKD. Trimming pared 3 bases from V and 0 bases from J, leaving 14 bases between. The CDR3 loop spans 17 amino acids. CDR3 amino acids: CAISEGRGLANTGELFF. The CDR3 region has the DNA TGTGCCATCAGTGAAGGTCGCGGTCTGGCGAACACCGGGGAGCTGTTTTTT.

This clone was seen once. The chain links TRBV19 to TRBJ2-7; 8 bases are a match to TRBD1. The trim removed 6 bases at V and 1 base at J, leaving 8 bases unmatched. The CDR3 is 15 residues long. The V gene's germline CDR1 is LNHDA and CDR2 SQIVND (reference sequence). CDR3 in DNA: TGTGCCAGTAGCCCAGGACAGGGCGGGTCCTACGAGCAGTACTTC. It encodes CASSPGQGGSYEQYF. Drawing the rest from reference TRBV19 and TRBJ2-7, the complete variable domain is DGGITQSPKYLFRKEGQNVTLSCEQNLNHDAMYWYRQDPGQGLRLIYYSQIVNDFQKGDIAEGYSVSREKKESFPLTVTSAQKNPTAFYLCASSPGQGGSYEQYFGPGTRLTVT.

This chain links TRBV7-8 with TRBJ2-7; TRBD1 might be the D (5 bases). Looked up from germline, CDR1 is SGHVS and CDR2 is FQNEAQ. The CDR3 runs to 12 residues. The V and J ends lost 5 bases and 7 bases respectively, with 12 bases between them. This CDR3 is CASSVLQGEQYV. The CDR3 DNA is TGTGCCAGCAGCGTCCTCCAGGGAGAGCAGTACGTC.

The chain employs TRBV7-6 and TRBJ1-3; no firm D call. The CDR3 extends over 15 amino acids. CDR1 SGHVS and CDR2 FNYEAQ come from the germline V gene. V lost 2 bases and J 0 bases, leaving 8 bases between the germline ends. CDR3 amino acids: CASSLSVSSGNTIYF. As DNA, the CDR3 is TGTGCCAGCAGCTTATCCGTTAGCTCTGGAAACACCATATATTTT.

This chain joins TRBV7-2 and TRBJ1-5; maybe TRBD1 (6 bases). The CDR3 loop spans 16 amino acids. Germline CDR1 SGHTA, CDR2 FQGNSA. Trimming stripped 3 bases from V and 6 bases from J, with 18 bases between. The CDR3 DNA is TGTGCCAGCAGCTTTAGCGGGGGGGCGATTGGTCAGCCCCAGCATTTT. Protein: CASSFSGGAIGQPQHF.

The chain has TRBV2 and TRBJ2-2; D possibly corresponds to TRBD2 (5 bases). This CDR3 has 14 residues. Germline lookup yields CDR1 SNHLY and CDR2 FYNNEI. The ends were cut back, 8 bases at V and 0 bases at J, with 10 bases in the middle. CDR3 nucleotide sequence: TGTGCCAGCTCAGCGGTAACGAACACCGGGGAGCTGTTTTTT. Protein: CASSAVTNTGELFF.

This clone was seen a single time. The CDR3 loop is CASSAGTSGSMAGELFF. The CDR3, as DNA: TGTGCCAGCAGTGCAGGGACTAGCGGGAGTATGGCCGGGGAGCTGTTTTTT. J is TRBJ2-2 and V is TRBV6-1, with 14 bases identical to TRBD2. CDR1 and CDR2 from the germline V gene are MNHNS and SASEGT. The V gene end was trimmed by 4 bases and the J gene end by 6 bases; junction bases not matched to a gene: 7. This CDR3 region has 17 residues.

The genes are TRBV27 and TRBJ1-4; 11 bases align to TRBD1. The trim removed 6 bases at V and 7 bases at J, leaving 19 bases unmatched. The length of the CDR3 is 19 residues. CDR1 and CDR2 (germline): MNHEY, SMNVEV (reference sequence). The CDR3 sequence: CASRISSGQGDAGGEKLFF. The CDR3 DNA reads as TGTGCCAGCAGAATATCTTCGGGACAGGGGGATGCTGGTGGTGAAAAACTGTTTTTT.

J is TRBJ2-5 and V is TRBV27; possibly TRBD2 for D (5 bases). The CDR3 is 14 residues long. Trimming pared 4 bases from V and 2 bases from J, leaving 11 bases between. Germline V gene sequence: CDR1 MNHEY, CDR2 SMNVEV (reference sequence). The DNA for the CDR3 is TGTGCCAGCAGTTCACTCCGGGATCAAGAGACCCAGTACTTC. This sequence encodes CASSSLRDQETQYF.

V is TRBV12-3 or TRBV12-4 and J is TRBJ2-7; possibly TRBD2 for D (7 bases). V lost 3 bases to trimming and J lost 6 bases, with 12 bases between them. This CDR3 has 13 amino acids. This CDR3 is CASSLLGGGEQYF. In DNA form, the CDR3 reads TGTGCCAGCAGTTTGTTAGGGGGGGGCGAGCAGTACTTC.

V and J are TRBV7-8 and TRBJ1-4; no clear D gene. The CDR3 is made up of 15 amino acids. CDR1 and CDR2 (germline): SGHVS, FQNEAQ. Trimming left V 4 bases short and J 4 bases short, with 13 bases between. The CDR3 DNA follows: TGTGCCAGCAGCTCCTGGGGAGCAAATAATGAAAAACTGTTTTTT. It codes for CASSSWGANNEKLFF.

J is TRBJ1-3 and V is TRBV11-2, with D possibly being TRBD1 (6 bases). This CDR3 has 13 amino acids. The ends were cut back, 5 bases at V and 6 bases at J, with 11 bases in the middle. Germline V gives CDR1 SGHAT, CDR2 FQNNGV. CDR3 DNA: TGTGCCAGCAGCCACCAGGGGCAAAACACCATATATTTT. This encodes CASSHQGQNTIYF.

The chain couples TRBV19 to TRBJ2-3, with D maybe TRBD1 (6 bases). There are 14 residues in the CDR3. Germline CDR1 LNHDA, CDR2 SQIVND (reference sequence). V lost 5 bases to trimming and J lost 5 bases, with 14 bases between them. The CDR3 DNA sequence: TGTGCCAGTAGTGAGGGCAGGGGAAAAGATACGCAGTATTTT. It encodes CASSEGRGKDTQYF.

This chain joins TRBV19 and TRBJ1-2, with 8 bases aligning to TRBD1. The CDR3 contains 16 residues. The V gene end was trimmed by 5 bases and the J gene end by 4 bases; junction bases not matched to a gene: 12. Germline V lookup: CDR1 LNHDA, CDR2 SQIVND (reference sequence). CDR3 sequence reads: CASSRRPDREPYGYTF. The CDR3 bases are TGTGCCAGTAGTCGCCGACCGGACAGGGAGCCCTATGGCTACACCTTC.

The chain joins TRBV2 to TRBJ2-7; 7 bases agree with TRBD1. Germline V CDR1 and CDR2: SNHLY, FYNNEI. With 8 bases clipped from V and 1 base from J, the junction kept 5 bases outside the gene matches. The length of the CDR3 is 13 residues. CDR3 sequence: CASGEDRSYEQYV. The CDR3, as DNA: TGTGCCAGCGGAGAGGACAGGTCCTACGAGCAGTACGTC.

The gene calls are TRBV25-1 and TRBJ1-1; unclear D gene. Deletions cut 0 bases from V and 2 bases from J, with 10 bases between. Germline V gives CDR1 MGHDK, CDR2 SYGVNS. This CDR3 has 15 amino acids. The CDR3 coding sequence is TGTGCCAGCAGTGAATATAGCAACCCTAACACTGAAGCTTTCTTT. The encoded protein is CASSEYSNPNTEAFF.

This chain links TRBV7-5 with TRBJ2-1; TRBD1 is the table's D call, not checked against the DNA. TRBV7-5 is classified as a pseudogene. There are 19 residues in the CDR3. CDR3 protein: CVRSLEGAGLGSFYNEQFF. The CDR3 DNA sequence: TGTGTCAGAAGCTTAGAAGGGGCCGGCCTAGGTTCCTTTTACAATGAGCAGTTCTTC.

The chain joins TRBV6-5 to TRBJ1-2; D is uncertain. Germline-derived CDR1 and CDR2 are MNHEY and SVGAGI. This CDR3 has 14 amino acids. V was shortened by 0 bases and J by 8 bases, with 13 bases between the two germline ends. CDR3 amino acids: CASSYSPGGSGYTF. The CDR3 DNA follows: TGTGCCAGCAGTTACTCCCCGGGCGGGTCAGGCTACACCTTC.

The chain links TRBV24-1 to TRBJ1-5, with 11 nucleotides matching TRBD1. The junction had 17 bases not matched to a gene; V was cut back by 4 bases and J by 1 base. The CDR3 spans 21 residues. Looked up from germline, CDR1 is KGHDR and CDR2 is SFDVKD. The CDR3 reads CATSDLPPGQGGSRSNQPQHF. For the CDR3, the DNA is TGTGCCACCAGTGACCTGCCTCCGGGACAGGGGGGGAGTCGGAGCAATCAGCCCCAGCATTTT.

The J gene is TRBJ1-5, the V gene TRBV5-8; TRBD1 aligns across 8 bases. CDR3 size: 15 residues. V gave up 4 bases and J gave up 2 bases; unmatched junction bases: 5. The germline CDR1 and CDR2 sequences are SGHTS and YDEGEE. The CDR3 sequence is CASSAGGRGNQPQHF. The DNA for the CDR3 is TGTGCCAGCAGCGCAGGGGGCCGGGGCAATCAGCCCCAGCATTTT.

This chain links TRBV19 with TRBJ1-2, with no clear D. The CDR3 consists of 13 residues. V gave up 1 base and J gave up 4 bases, with 7 bases separating them. Germline-derived CDR1 and CDR2 are LNHDA and SQIVND (reference sequence). Here the CDR3 DNA reads TGTGCCAGTAGTATAGGAGGGTTCTATGGCTACACCTTC. Translated: CASSIGGFYGYTF.

This chain's CDR3 is CASSPRGLAGPSSGANVLTF. DNA for the CDR3: TGTGCCAGCTCACCACGGGGACTAGCGGGACCCAGCTCTGGGGCCAACGTCCTGACTTTC. The chain combines TRBV18 with TRBJ2-6; 13 nucleotides align to TRBD2. Germline trimming cut 1 base from V and 0 bases from J; bases unmatched to any gene: 6. Germline CDR1 and CDR2: KGHSH and LQKENI. The CDR3 runs 20 residues.

The CDR3 loop reads CASSLAGREGETQYF. CDR3 DNA sequence: TGTGCCAGCAGTCTAGCGGGCCGGGAAGGAGAGACCCAGTACTTC. The rearrangement joins TRBV28 to TRBJ2-5; 8 nucleotides line up with TRBD2. The J segment lost 4 bases and the V segment lost 5 bases, leaving 9 bases of the junction unmatched. Germline assignment: CDR1 MDHEN and CDR2 SYDVKM. This CDR3 spans 15 amino acids.

The rearrangement joins TRBV12-3 or TRBV12-4 to TRBJ1-6; D is uncertain. There are 13 residues in the CDR3. The V end was cut by 0 bases, the J end by 17 bases, with 14 bases between. CDR3 region: CASSLAPDTPVHF. The CDR3 DNA reads as TGTGCCAGCAGTTTAGCGCCCGACACCCCCGTCCACTTT.

This clone turned up a few times. This chain connects TRBV18 to TRBJ1-2, with a possible D match to TRBD1 (5 bases). Germline assignment: CDR1 KGHSH and CDR2 LQKENI. The CDR3 contains 14 residues. Trimming took 2 bases from V and 4 from J, leaving 11 bases between them. CDR3 sequence: CASSPEDSSYGYTF. The CDR3 coding sequence is TGTGCCAGCTCACCAGAAGACAGTAGCTATGGCTACACCTTC.

The chain recombines TRBV11-1 with TRBJ1-1; 9 bases are a match to TRBD1. CDR1 SGHAT and CDR2 FQDESV come from the germline V gene (reference sequence). J was trimmed by 5 bases and V by 8 bases; bases with no gene match: 12. The CDR3 spans 15 residues. The CDR3 DNA is TGTGCCAGCGAAGCCTTGACAGGGGGGAGGACTGAAGCTTTCTTT. It encodes CASEALTGGRTEAFF.

As concerns this clone: Compared with germline, one end of the junction differs, possibly owing to a read error. The chain recombines TRBV20-1 with TRBJ2-1; 9 nucleotides agree with TRBD2. CDR3 length equals 11 residues. CDR1 is DFQATT, CDR2 SNEGSKA, per germline (reference sequence). The CDR3 region has the DNA TGTAGCGGGAGATTTAGCGATGAGCAGTTCTTC. Translated: CSGRFSDEQFF.

This chain uses TRBV12-5 with TRBJ2-1, with D perhaps TRBD1 (6 bases). The CDR3 runs 15 residues. From germline, CDR1 is LGHNT and CDR2 FRNRAP. V shed 7 bases and J shed 0 bases, with 13 bases lying between them. CDR3 in amino acids: CASAAVRGSYNEQFF. CDR3 bases: TGTGCTAGTGCTGCGGTCAGGGGCTCCTACAATGAGCAGTTCTTC.

The rearrangement joins TRBV5-4 to TRBJ2-5; D possibly corresponds to TRBD2 (6 bases). In germline, CDR1 is SGHNT, CDR2 YYREEE (reference sequence). The V end was cut by 2 bases, the J end by 4 bases, with 18 bases between. The length of the CDR3 is 16 residues. The CDR3: CASSFPGLSGGETQYF. The DNA of the CDR3 is TGTGCCAGCAGCTTTCCGGGACTCTCAGGAGGAGAGACCCAGTACTTC. Variable domain in full (rest from reference TRBV5-4 and TRBJ2-5): ETGVTQSPTHLIKTRGQQVTLRCSSQSGHNTVSWYQQALGQGPQFIFQYYREEENGRGNFPPRFSGLQFPNYSSELNVNALELDDSALYLCASSFPGLSGGETQYFGPGTRLLVL.